The text below deals with one TCR beta chain. CD4+ cells underwent separation, giving CD45RA+ naive and CD45RA-negative memory subsets. The data derive from a study of shared clonotypes between healthy human individuals. It was across several immunoSEQ plates that each subset's genomic DNA was evenly split. Some clones are missing from TCRdb's copy, which holds only in-frame ones; the method was immunoSEQ multiplex PCR. The sample carries about 1.5 million clones, around 97% recorded once. The CDR3 runs 17 residues. Germline V gene data show CDR1 as MDHEN and CDR2 as SYDVKM. V was cut by 5 bases and J by 5 bases, with 21 bases left in between.

The rearrangement links TRBV28 to TRBJ2-2; D might be TRBD2 (6 bases). This TCR was sampled from a man aged 25 to 45 in good health. Sequencing was performed on naive CD4+ T cells sorted from blood. Subset meaning: CD45RA+ positively selected. The CDR3 spells CASSHYRDSRWTGELFF. CDR3 bases: TGTGCCAGCAGTCACTATAGGGACTCCCGGTGGACCGGGGAGCTGTTTTTT.